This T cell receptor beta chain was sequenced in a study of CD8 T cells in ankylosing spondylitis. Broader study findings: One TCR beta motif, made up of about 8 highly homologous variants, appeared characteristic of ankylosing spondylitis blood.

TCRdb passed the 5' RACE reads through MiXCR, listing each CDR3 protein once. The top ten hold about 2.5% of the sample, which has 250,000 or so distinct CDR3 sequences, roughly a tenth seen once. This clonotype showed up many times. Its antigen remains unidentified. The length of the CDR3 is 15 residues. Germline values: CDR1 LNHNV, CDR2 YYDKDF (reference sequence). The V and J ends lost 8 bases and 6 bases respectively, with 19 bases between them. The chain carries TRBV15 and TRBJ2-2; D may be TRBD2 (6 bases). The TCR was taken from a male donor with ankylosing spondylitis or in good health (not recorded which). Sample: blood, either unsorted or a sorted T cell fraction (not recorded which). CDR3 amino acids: CATLRPGEAAGELFF. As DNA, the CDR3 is TGTGCCACCCTGAGGCCGGGGGAGGCGGCCGGGGAGCTGTTTTTT.